This entry lists 21 T cell receptor beta chains sequenced from one sample in a study of T cell repertoires in cytomegalovirus infection. No antigen is known for these receptors. From the reads, TCRdb called clonotypes with MiXCR, one entry per CDR3 protein. The table records about 500,000 distinct CDR3 sequences, 25% to 35% of them present only once. The sample consisted of cultured PBMCs, taken from culture after CMV antigen stimulation. The receptors derive from a human donor in good health (CMV status not recorded). Some clones in this sample may be carry-over from other donors' samples.

The chain recombines TRBV20-1 with TRBJ2-6, with D unresolved. CDR1 DFQATT and CDR2 SNEGSKA come from the germline V gene (reference sequence). This CDR3 contains 14 residues. The V end lost 3 bases, the J end lost 1 base, and 7 bases lay between the germline ends. The CDR3 nucleotides are TGCAGTGCTAGCCCCTGGTCTGGGGCCAACGTCCTGACTTTC. Amino acids: CSASPWSGANVLTF.

This clonotype has only one observation. The rearrangement joins TRBV2 to TRBJ2-7; D ambiguous. Germline values: CDR1 SNHLY, CDR2 FYNNEI. The length of the CDR3 is 12 residues. Trimming took 8 bases from V and 7 from J, leaving 15 bases between them. The CDR3 DNA follows: TGTGCCAGCCATCTTGTTTTCTGGGAGCAGTACTTC. Amino acids: CASHLVFWEQYF. The full variable domain, completed using reference TRBV2 and TRBJ2-7, is EPEVTQTPSHQVTQMGQEVILRCVPISNHLYFYWYRQILGQKVEFLVSFYNNEISEKSEIFDDQFSVERPDGSNFTLKIRSTKLEDSAMYFCASHLVFWEQYFGPGTRLTVT.

This clonotype was counted at least ten times. This chain connects TRBV7-2 to TRBJ2-1; 13 bases are shared with TRBD2. Germline CDR1 is SGHTA and CDR2 is FQGNSA. J gave up 10 bases and V 2 bases, and 8 bases lay outside the gene matches. The CDR3 length is 16 residues. The chain's CDR3 is CASSLTRTSGSGEQFF. The CDR3 DNA reads as TGTGCCAGCAGCTTAACCCGGACTAGCGGGAGTGGGGAGCAGTTCTTC. Full variable domain (remainder filled in from reference TRBV7-2 and TRBJ2-1): GAGVSQSPSNKVTEKGKDVELRCDPISGHTALYWYRQSLGQGLEFLIYFQGNSAPDKSGLPSDRFSAERTGGSVSTLTIQRTQQEDSAVYLCASSLTRTSGSGEQFFGPGTRLTVL.

The chain carries TRBV10-3 and TRBJ2-4; D is possibly TRBD2 (5 bases). V lost 7 bases and J lost 0, with 13 bases in between. Germline V lookup: CDR1 ENHRY, CDR2 SYGVKD. The length of the CDR3 is 15 residues. Here the CDR3 reads CAIIARALAKNIQYF. The CDR3 region has the DNA TGTGCCATCATTGCGAGGGCACTAGCCAAAAACATTCAGTACTTC.

The V and J genes are TRBV11-3 and TRBJ2-3, with D possibly TRBD2 on 5 matching bases. The V and J ends lost 4 bases and 5 bases respectively, with 13 bases between them. CDR1 SGHNT and CDR2 YENEEA come from the germline V gene. This CDR3 has 14 residues. Here the CDR3 DNA reads TGTGCCAGCAGCTCGGCGGGTTCGGGAGATACGCAGTATTTT. This gives the protein CASSSAGSGDTQYF.

V usage is TRBV19 and J usage is TRBJ2-1; TRBD2 agrees at 8 bases. V trimming: 2 bases; J trimming: 5 bases; junction bases outside the gene matches: 11. This CDR3 has 17 amino acids. From germline, CDR1 is LNHDA and CDR2 SQIVND (reference sequence). The CDR3 region is CASSISVREVPHNEQFF. CDR3 bases: TGTGCCAGTAGTATAAGTGTGCGGGAGGTGCCCCACAATGAGCAGTTCTTC.

The chain recombines TRBV7-8 with TRBJ1-2; no clear D gene. CDR3 length equals 16 residues. With 5 bases removed from V and 2 bases from J, the gap between germline ends came to 18 bases. Germline CDR1 SGHVS, CDR2 FQNEAQ. The CDR3 region has the DNA TGTGCCAGCAGCCCCCCGGCGGGATCCAAAAACTATGGCTACACCTTC. Encoded protein: CASSPPAGSKNYGYTF.

The V gene is TRBV14, the J gene TRBJ2-5, with D maybe TRBD2 (5 bases). The CDR3 runs 18 residues. Trimming left V 1 base short and J 3 bases short, with 21 bases between. Germline CDR1 reads SGHDN; CDR2 reads FVKESK. The CDR3 coding sequence is TGTGCCAGCAGCCAAGCTTGGCGGGCCTCTGGCGGTGAAGAGACCCAGTACTTC. It is translated as CASSQAWRASGGEETQYF.

This chain connects TRBV19 to TRBJ1-3; D possibly corresponds to TRBD1 (5 bases). Germline-derived CDR1 and CDR2 are LNHDA and SQIVND (reference sequence). The CDR3 length is 16 residues. V was pared by 3 bases and J by 0 bases, with 12 bases between. CDR3 sequence: CASSISRAYSGNTIYF. The CDR3 nucleotides read TGTGCCAGTAGTATCAGCAGGGCGTACTCTGGAAACACCATATATTTT.

V gene TRBV20-1 combines with J gene TRBJ2-7; 9 bases align to TRBD1. The ends lost 7 bases at V and 3 bases at J; junction bases unmatched: 4. This CDR3 spans 12 amino acids. The germline CDR1 and CDR2 sequences are DFQATT and SNEGSKA (reference sequence). CDR3 protein: CSDRGQGYEQYF. CDR3 bases: TGCAGTGACCGGGGACAGGGCTACGAGCAGTACTTC.

The chain joins TRBV6-2 or TRBV6-3 to TRBJ1-5; no firm D call. Trimming took off 2 bases at V and 6 bases at J, with 17 bases between the two ends. The germline gives CDR1 MNHEY, CDR2 SVGEGT. The CDR3 spans 16 residues. In DNA, the CDR3 is TGTGCCAGCAGTTACCCTGCGGAGCCGGCGGGTCAGCCCCAGCATTTT. This encodes CASSYPAEPAGQPQHF.

This clonotype was seen a few times. V is TRBV7-8 and J is TRBJ2-7; no reliable D call. Germline V CDR1 and CDR2: SGHVS, FQNEAQ. The CDR3 has 14 residues. The germline V and J ends were trimmed by 1 base and 2 bases, with 9 bases remaining between them. CDR3 residues: CASSLGQLAYEQYF. The DNA for the CDR3 is TGTGCCAGCAGCTTAGGTCAGTTAGCCTACGAGCAGTACTTC.

This clonotype was picked up many times. CDR3 bases: TGTGCCAGCAGCTTATTTGGGGACAGCCAAGAGACCCAGTACTTC. Protein product: CASSLFGDSQETQYF. V usage is TRBV7-9 and J usage is TRBJ2-5; TRBD1 aligns across 7 bases. This CDR3 spans 15 amino acids. The V and J ends lost 2 bases and 1 base, in that order; junction bases with no gene match: 4. Germline V lookup: CDR1 SEHNR, CDR2 FQNEAQ (reference sequence).

V and J are TRBV18 and TRBJ2-3; 11 nucleotides match TRBD1. The CDR3 is made up of 16 amino acids. V lost 1 base and J lost 5; bases outside the gene matches: 5. Germline V gene sequence: CDR1 KGHSH, CDR2 LQKENI. CDR3 sequence: CASSPRGTGGKDTQYF. For the CDR3, the DNA is TGTGCCAGCTCACCACGGGGGACAGGGGGGAAAGATACGCAGTATTTT.

The V and J genes are TRBV4-2 and TRBJ2-2; D remains unclear. Trimming took off 0 bases at V and 2 bases at J, with 16 bases between the two ends. Germline CDR1 LGHNA, CDR2 YNFKEQ. This CDR3 spans 18 amino acids. The CDR3 bases are TGTGCCAGCAGCCAAGATCAGTTTGGAAGACTCAACACCGGGGAGCTGTTTTTT. Its translation is CASSQDQFGRLNTGELFF.

V and J are TRBV7-2 and TRBJ2-1, with TRBD2 identical over 9 bases. The CDR3 extends over 16 amino acids. The junction had 7 bases not matched to a gene; V was cut back by 3 bases and J by 4 bases. Per germline, CDR1 SGHTA and CDR2 FQGNSA. CDR3 region: CASSLGGTSRYNEQFF. The CDR3 coding sequence is TGTGCCAGCAGCTTGGGCGGGACTAGCAGGTACAATGAGCAGTTCTTC.

The chain has TRBV7-2 and TRBJ1-3; possible D gene TRBD1, 6 bases. V was trimmed by 4 bases and J by 4 bases, leaving 11 bases between them. Germline V CDR1 and CDR2: SGHTA, FQGNSA. The CDR3 runs 14 residues. The CDR3: CASSWNRAGNTIYF. In DNA form, the CDR3 reads TGTGCCAGCAGCTGGAACAGGGCCGGAAACACCATATATTTT.

V is TRBV12-3 or TRBV12-4 and J is TRBJ1-4; D gene ambiguous. V was clipped by 6 bases and J by 7 bases, with 9 bases between them. This CDR3 is 12 amino acids long. The DNA of the CDR3 is TGTGCCAGCAGGGGTGCAGGTGAAAAACTGTTTTTT. Its protein is CASRGAGEKLFF.

This clonotype was recorded many times. V usage is TRBV7-6 and J usage is TRBJ1-6, with D maybe TRBD1 (5 bases). CDR3 length: 17 residues. Trimming pared 6 bases from V and 13 bases from J, leaving 28 bases between. Germline assignment: CDR1 SGHVS and CDR2 FNYEAQ. The CDR3: CASSRTSGGEIIHPLHF. CDR3 DNA: TGTGCCAGCAGTCGGACTTCCGGGGGGGAGATAATTCACCCCCTCCACTTT.

The rearrangement uses TRBV11-2 and TRBJ2-5; TRBD2 matches at 7 bases. CDR1 SGHAT and CDR2 FQNNGV come from the germline V gene. The CDR3 loop spans 14 amino acids. V lost 2 bases and J lost 7; bases outside the gene matches: 7. CDR3 in DNA: TGTGCCAGCAGCTTAAGCCAGGGAGGGTGGACCCAGTACTTC. This translates into CASSLSQGGWTQYF.

This clonotype came up a few times. This CDR3 is CASSVGGTSGNYEQFF. The CDR3 bases are TGTGCCAGCAGCGTGGGGGGGACTAGCGGGAACTATGAGCAGTTCTTC. This rearrangement joins TRBV7-3 to TRBJ2-1; 13 nucleotides match TRBD2. Germline CDR1 and CDR2: SGHTA and FQGTGA. The CDR3 length is 16 residues. V lost 5 bases and J lost 8; bases outside the gene matches: 9.